The T cell receptor (beta chain) under discussion was sequenced for a study of blood T cell repertoires in COVID-19. Across the whole study: Both acute and convalescent COVID-19 samples were obtained from the United States, Italy and Spain.

The CDR3 contains 13 residues. CDR1 SGHRS and CDR2 YFSETQ come from the germline V gene. Trimming removed 3 bases at V and 7 bases at J, with 12 bases between. In the original workflow: Reference gene primer amplification in the assay estimated nucleated cell counts. Here immunoSEQ multiplex PCR was the method, and the copy in TCRdb shows in-frame clones only, minus some. V and J calls and clone size are as listed in that table; D and trimming were resolved from the DNA. This sample carries roughly 45,000 clones, about 85% of them seen once, and the ten largest clones take under 6%. Sequencing was performed on peripheral blood. This receptor was taken from a woman aged 60-70 years with acute or convalescent COVID-19. V is TRBV5-1 and J is TRBJ2-3; D gene unclear. CDR3 loop: CASSWAFANTQYF. CDR3 bases: TGCGCCAGCAGCTGGGCCTTTGCGAATACGCAGTATTTT.